This T cell receptor (beta chain) was documented in a study of blood T cell repertoires in COVID-19. The overall study: PBMCs, B-cell-depleted T cells, or T cells provided the cDNA or gDNA that made up the material.

Seattle's cohort entered during active infection and was followed longitudinally. How the authors handled the data: Amplifying reference gene primers gave estimates of nucleated cell counts. The method was immunoSEQ multiplex PCR; TCRdb's version includes in-frame clones alone and lacks a portion of them. V and J calls and clone size follow that table, whereas D and trimming were derived from the DNA. Among approximately 340,000 clones listed, about 87% were seen once. The germline CDR1 and CDR2 sequences are MGHDK and SYGVNS. The CDR3 spans 12 residues. V was pared by 8 bases and J by 2 bases, with 8 bases between.

Material: peripheral blood. The chain is built from TRBV25-1 and TRBJ2-3, with no clear D. The sequence came from a man aged 30 to 45 with COVID-19, enrolled during active disease. This CDR3 is CASVSYTDTQYF. CDR3 DNA sequence: TGTGCCAGCGTCTCGTACACAGATACGCAGTATTTT.